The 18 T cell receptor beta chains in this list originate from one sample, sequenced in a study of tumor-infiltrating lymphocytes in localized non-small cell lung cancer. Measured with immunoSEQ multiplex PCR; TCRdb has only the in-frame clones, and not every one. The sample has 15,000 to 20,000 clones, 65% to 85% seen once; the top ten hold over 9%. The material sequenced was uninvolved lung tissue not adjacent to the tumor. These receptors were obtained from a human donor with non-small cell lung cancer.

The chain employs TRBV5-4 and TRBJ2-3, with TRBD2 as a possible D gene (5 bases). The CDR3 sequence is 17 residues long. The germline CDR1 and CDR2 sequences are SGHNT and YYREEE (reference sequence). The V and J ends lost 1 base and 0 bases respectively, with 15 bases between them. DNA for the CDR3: TGTGCCAGCAGCTTGAACGCCGGGGAGCGGAGCACAGATACGCAGTATTTT. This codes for CASSLNAGERSTDTQYF.

The CDR3: CASSFHREDWDLTGELFF. CDR3 sequence (DNA): TGCGCCAGCAGCTTTCACCGAGAGGACTGGGACCTCACCGGGGAGCTGTTTTTT. The chain recombines TRBV5-1 with TRBJ2-2; D might be TRBD1 or TRBD2, each matching 5 bases. The CDR3 runs 18 residues. Germline CDR1 and CDR2: SGHRS and YFSETQ. Trimming removed 2 bases at V and 4 bases at J, with 21 bases between.

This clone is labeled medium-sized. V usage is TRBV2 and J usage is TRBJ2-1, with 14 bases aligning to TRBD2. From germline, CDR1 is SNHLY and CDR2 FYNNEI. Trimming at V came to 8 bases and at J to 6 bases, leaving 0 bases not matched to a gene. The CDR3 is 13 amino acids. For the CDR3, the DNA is TGTGCCAGCGGGACTAGCGGGAGCAATGAGCAGTTCTTC. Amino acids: CASGTSGSNEQFF.

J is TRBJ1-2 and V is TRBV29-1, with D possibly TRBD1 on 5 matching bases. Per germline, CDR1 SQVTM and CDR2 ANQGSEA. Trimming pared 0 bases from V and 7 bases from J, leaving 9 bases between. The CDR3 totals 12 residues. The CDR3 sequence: CSVEDPGAGYTF. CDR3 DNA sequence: TGCAGCGTTGAAGACCCCGGGGCTGGCTACACCTTC.

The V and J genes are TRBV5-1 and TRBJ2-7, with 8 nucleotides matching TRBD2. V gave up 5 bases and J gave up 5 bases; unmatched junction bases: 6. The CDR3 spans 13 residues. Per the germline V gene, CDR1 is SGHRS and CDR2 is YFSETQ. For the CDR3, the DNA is TGCGCCAGCAGTGGGACTAGTGTCGACGAGCAGTACTTC. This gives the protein CASSGTSVDEQYF.

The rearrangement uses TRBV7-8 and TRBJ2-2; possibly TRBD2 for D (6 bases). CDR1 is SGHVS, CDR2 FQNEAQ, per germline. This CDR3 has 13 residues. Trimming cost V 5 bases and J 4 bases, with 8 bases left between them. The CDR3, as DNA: TGTGCCAGCAGCCCCGGGGGCACCGGGGAGCTGTTTTTT. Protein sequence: CASSPGGTGELFF.

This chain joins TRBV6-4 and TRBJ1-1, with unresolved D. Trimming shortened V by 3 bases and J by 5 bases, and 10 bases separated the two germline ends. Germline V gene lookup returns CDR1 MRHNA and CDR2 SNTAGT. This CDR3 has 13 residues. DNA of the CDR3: TGTGCCAGCAGTGAAATACGTGGGACTGAAGCTTTCTTT. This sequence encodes CASSEIRGTEAFF.

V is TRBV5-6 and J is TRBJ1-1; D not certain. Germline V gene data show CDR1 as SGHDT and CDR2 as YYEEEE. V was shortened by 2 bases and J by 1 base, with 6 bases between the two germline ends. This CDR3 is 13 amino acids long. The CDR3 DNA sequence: TGTGCCAGCAGCTTTGGCAGGAACACTGAAGCTTTCTTT. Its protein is CASSFGRNTEAFF.

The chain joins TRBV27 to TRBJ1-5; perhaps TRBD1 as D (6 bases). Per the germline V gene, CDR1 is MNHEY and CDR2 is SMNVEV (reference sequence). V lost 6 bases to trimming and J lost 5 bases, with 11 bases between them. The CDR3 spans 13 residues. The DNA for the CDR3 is TGTGCCAGCAGCATTACAGGGCATCAGCCCCAGCATTTT. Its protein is CASSITGHQPQHF.

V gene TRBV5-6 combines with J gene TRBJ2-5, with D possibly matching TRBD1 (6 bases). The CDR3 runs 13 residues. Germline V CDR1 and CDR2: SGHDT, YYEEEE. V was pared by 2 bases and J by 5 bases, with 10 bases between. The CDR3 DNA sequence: TGTGCCAGCAGCTTACAGGGTGGGGAGACCCAGTACTTC. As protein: CASSLQGGETQYF.

The CDR3 loop is CASSNGQGASNFF. In nucleotides, the CDR3 is TGCGCCAGCAGCAACGGACAGGGGGCCAGCAATTTCTTC. V and J are TRBV5-1 and TRBJ2-1; 11 positions match TRBD1. Looked up from germline, CDR1 is SGHRS and CDR2 is YFSETQ. The CDR3 is 13 amino acids. V shed 4 bases, J shed 16 bases, and the junction held 10 bases outside the gene matches.

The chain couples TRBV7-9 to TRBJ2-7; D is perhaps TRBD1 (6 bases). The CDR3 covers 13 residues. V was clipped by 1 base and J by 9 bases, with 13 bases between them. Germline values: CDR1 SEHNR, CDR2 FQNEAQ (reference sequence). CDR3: CASSLGGQGGQYF. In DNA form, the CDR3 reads TGTGCCAGCAGCTTAGGGGGGCAAGGCGGGCAGTACTTC.

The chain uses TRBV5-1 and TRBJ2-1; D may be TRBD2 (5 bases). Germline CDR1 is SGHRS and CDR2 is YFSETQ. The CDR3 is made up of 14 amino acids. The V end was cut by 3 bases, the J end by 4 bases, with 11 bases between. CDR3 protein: CASSSRGSYNEQFF. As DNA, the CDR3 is TGCGCCAGCAGCTCCCGGGGAAGTTACAATGAGCAGTTCTTC. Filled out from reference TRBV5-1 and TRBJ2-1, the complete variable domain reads KAGVTQTPRYLIKTRGQQVTLSCSPISGHRSVSWYQQTPGQGLQFLFEYFSETQRNKGNFPGRFSGRQFSNSRSEMNVSTLELGDSALYLCASSSRGSYNEQFFGPGTRLTVL.

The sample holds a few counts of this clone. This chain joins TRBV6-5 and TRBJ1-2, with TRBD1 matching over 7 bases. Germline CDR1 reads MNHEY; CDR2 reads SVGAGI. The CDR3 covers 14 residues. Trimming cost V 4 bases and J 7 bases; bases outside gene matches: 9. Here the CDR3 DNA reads TGTGCCAGCAGTTTACTCGACAGGGTGGGTGGCTACACCTTC. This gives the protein CASSLLDRVGGYTF.

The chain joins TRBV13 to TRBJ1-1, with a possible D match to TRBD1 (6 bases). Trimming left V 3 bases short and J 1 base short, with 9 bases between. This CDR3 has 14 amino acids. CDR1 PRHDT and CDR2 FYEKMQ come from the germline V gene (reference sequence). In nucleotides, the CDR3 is TGTGCCAGCAGCTTCCGGACAGAGAACACTGAAGCTTTCTTT. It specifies CASSFRTENTEAFF. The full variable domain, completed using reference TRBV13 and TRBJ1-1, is AAGVIQSPRHLIKEKRETATLKCYPIPRHDTVYWYQQGPGQDPQFLISFYEKMQSDKGSIPDRFSAQQFSDYHSELNMSSLELGDSALYFCASSFRTENTEAFFGQGTRLTVV.

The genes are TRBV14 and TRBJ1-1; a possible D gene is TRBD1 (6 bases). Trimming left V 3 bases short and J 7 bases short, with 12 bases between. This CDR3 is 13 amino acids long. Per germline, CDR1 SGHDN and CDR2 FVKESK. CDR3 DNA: TGTGCCAGCAGCCATGACTTGACAGGTGAAGCTTTCTTT. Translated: CASSHDLTGEAFF. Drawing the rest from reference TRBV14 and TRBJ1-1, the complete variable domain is EAGVTQFPSHSVIEKGQTVTLRCDPISGHDNLYWYRRVMGKEIKFLLHFVKESKQDESGMPNNRFLAERTGGTYSTLKVQPAELEDSGVYFCASSHDLTGEAFFGQGTRLTVV.

The CDR3 protein is CASSLQGTYEQYF. The CDR3 bases are TGTGCCAGCAGCCTTCAGGGAACCTACGAGCAGTACTTC. The chain combines TRBV5-4 with TRBJ2-7; D might be TRBD1 (5 bases). There are 13 residues in the CDR3. Trimming pared 4 bases from V and 2 bases from J, leaving 10 bases between. The germline CDR1 and CDR2 sequences are SGHNT and YYREEE (reference sequence).

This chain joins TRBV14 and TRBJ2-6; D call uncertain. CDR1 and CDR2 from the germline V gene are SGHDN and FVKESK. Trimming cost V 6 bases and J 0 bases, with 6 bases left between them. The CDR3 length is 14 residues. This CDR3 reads CASRSSSGANVLTF. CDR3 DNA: TGTGCCAGCAGGTCAAGCTCTGGGGCCAACGTCCTGACTTTC.